The rows below give T cell receptor beta chains drawn from one sample of a study of blood T cell repertoires in COVID-19. The data were produced by immunoSEQ multiplex PCR, yet TCRdb's version contains in-frame clones alone and is incomplete. The sample yields around 140,000 clones, about 89% seen once. Material: peripheral blood. These receptor sequences come from a man between 50 and 59 years old with active or convalescent COVID-19. Each CDR3 is given with its conserved first and last residue. The D gene is left open where the match is weak. The size of a clone is reported for some rows only, either as once, few or many, or as a class for expanded clones.

d_call	v_call	j_call	clone_size	cdr3_aa	cdr3_nt
TRBD1	TRBV9	TRBJ2-2	.	CASSVGGSGTGKTGELFF	TGTGCCAGCAGCGTAGGAGGATCCGGGACAGGAAAAACCGGGGAGCTGTTTTTT
TRBD1	TRBV6-6	TRBJ1-3	.	CASSWTGGNTIYF	TGTGCCAGCAGTTGGACAGGGGGAAACACCATATATTTT
.	TRBV23-1	TRBJ1-1	few	CASSSRWRQFNTEAFF	TGCGCCAGCAGTTCTCGATGGAGACAGTTTAACACTGAAGCTTTCTTT
.	TRBV27	TRBJ2-7	.	CASSAGSGRNSQYF	TGTGCCAGCAGTGCCGGGTCTGGCAGAAATTCGCAGTACTTC
TRBD1	TRBV19	TRBJ1-1	.	CASSRQGQNTEAFF	TGTGCCAGTAGTCGACAGGGGCAGAACACTGAAGCTTTCTTT
TRBD2	TRBV7-2	TRBJ2-5	.	CASSLKRGGMETQYF	TGTGCCAGCAGCTTAAAGCGGGGGGGTATGGAGACCCAGTACTTC
.	TRBV15	TRBJ2-1	.	CATSRQSYNEQFF	TGTGCCACCAGCAGACAATCCTACAATGAGCAGTTCTTC
TRBD1	TRBV3-1/TRBV3-2	TRBJ2-2	.	CASSLQRQGATGELFF	TGTGCCAGCAGCCTCCAGCGGCAGGGGGCAACCGGGGAGCTGTTTTTT
TRBD1	TRBV5-6	TRBJ2-5	.	CASSSTGVTQYF	TGTGCCAGCAGCTCGACAGGGGTGACCCAGTACTTC
.	TRBV6-1	TRBJ1-3	.	CASSERSDRGRLRNTIYF	TGTGCCAGCAGTGAAAGATCTGACCGAGGGAGGTTGAGAAACACCATATATTTT
TRBD2	TRBV7-9	TRBJ2-7	.	CASSSGTSGTYEQYF	TGTGCCAGCAGCTCGGGGACTAGCGGGACCTACGAGCAGTACTTC
TRBD2	TRBV19	TRBJ2-5	.	CASSPGTSGIIKETQYF	TGTGCCAGTAGTCCCGGGACTAGCGGGATCATTAAAGAGACCCAGTACTTC
.	TRBV4-3	TRBJ1-4	.	CASSQGLGLNEKLFF	TGCGCCAGCAGCCAAGGTCTTGGGCTAAATGAAAAACTGTTTTTT
.	TRBV10-1	TRBJ2-3	.	CASSELSGESTDTQYF	TGCGCCAGCAGTGAGTTGTCAGGGGAGTCCACAGATACGCAGTATTTT
.	TRBV5-8	TRBJ2-5	.	CASEGNRAYQETQYF	TGTGCCAGCGAAGGGAACAGGGCGTACCAAGAGACCCAGTACTTC
.	TRBV7-7	TRBJ2-2	.	CASSPGRGITGELFF	TGTGCCAGCAGTCCAGGAAGGGGGATTACCGGGGAGCTGTTTTTT
.	TRBV29-1	TRBJ1-2	once	CSGGDIYGYTF	TGCAGCGGGGGGGACATATATGGCTACACCTTC
TRBD2	TRBV28	TRBJ2-1	.	CASSSPGLAGVGEQFF	TGTGCCAGCAGTTCCCCGGGACTAGCGGGAGTTGGGGAGCAGTTCTTC
.	TRBV5-1	TRBJ2-7	.	CASSLDSGLEQYF	TGCGCCAGCAGCTTGGACAGTGGGCTCGAGCAGTACTTC
.	TRBV9	TRBJ1-1	.	CASSVSPGALSNTEAFF	TGTGCCAGCAGCGTATCCCCAGGGGCGCTCTCGAACACTGAAGCTTTCTTT
.	TRBV29-1	TRBJ1-5	.	CSVGQNNQPQHF	TGCAGCGTTGGACAGAATAATCAGCCCCAGCATTTT
.	TRBV12-3/TRBV12-4	TRBJ1-5	.	CASTPLVRQPQHF	TGTGCCAGCACCCCTCTAGTGCGGCAGCCCCAGCATTTT
TRBD1	TRBV24-1	TRBJ2-7	.	CATSDRGQGDREQYF	TGTGCCACCAGTGATCGAGGACAGGGAGATAGGGAGCAGTACTTC
.	TRBV6-5	TRBJ1-2	.	CASRRELGGYTF	TGTGCCAGCAGACGGGAGTTAGGGGGCTACACCTTC